One and the same sample provided the 32 T cell receptor beta chains below, sequenced in a study of shared clonotypes between healthy human individuals. TCRdb's copy holds only in-frame clones and misses some; the assay was immunoSEQ multiplex PCR. The sample includes 500,000 or so clones, around 95% of them seen just once. Sequencing was done on a sample of naive CD4+ T cells sorted from blood. Subset defined: CD45RA+ positively selected. Every receptor here comes from a woman aged 30 to 39 in good health.

The chain carries TRBV28 and TRBJ2-7; weak D call: TRBD2 (6 bases). Trimming removed 6 bases at V and 2 bases at J, with 17 bases between. The CDR3 is 15 residues long. Germline V gene sequence: CDR1 MDHEN, CDR2 SYDVKM. The CDR3 spells CASRPQKGGAYEQYF. The CDR3 DNA sequence: TGTGCCAGCAGGCCTCAGAAGGGAGGAGCCTACGAGCAGTACTTC.

This sequence joins TRBV5-6 and TRBJ1-2; perhaps TRBD1 as D (6 bases). CDR3 length equals 15 residues. V was clipped by 6 bases and J by 4 bases, with 19 bases between them. Germline-derived CDR1 and CDR2 are SGHDT and YYEEEE. The CDR3 coding sequence is TGTGCCAGCAACACTCTCCTACAGGGTGGCTATGGCTACACCTTC. Its translation: CASNTLLQGGYGYTF.

The gene calls are TRBV7-9 and TRBJ2-5; 11 bases are a match to TRBD2. The germline V gene encodes CDR1 SEHNR and CDR2 FQNEAQ (reference sequence). The CDR3 is made up of 14 amino acids. V was pared by 5 bases and J by 4 bases, with 3 bases of the junction left unmatched. CDR3 sequence (DNA): TGTGCCAGCAGCGCTAGCGGGAGGACAGAGACCCAGTACTTC. Translating it yields CASSASGRTETQYF.

The chain has TRBV7-9 and TRBJ1-1; D not certain. The germline V and J ends were trimmed by 4 bases and 0 bases, with 18 bases remaining between them. CDR3 length: 17 amino acids. Per the germline V gene, CDR1 is SEHNR and CDR2 is FQNEAQ (reference sequence). This CDR3 reads CASSSPLSVIMNTEAFF. DNA for the CDR3: TGTGCCAGCAGCTCACCTCTATCCGTCATAATGAACACTGAAGCTTTCTTT.

This clone was observed a single time. The gene calls are TRBV19 and TRBJ2-7; D not certain. Trimming shortened V by 5 bases and J by 1 base, and 6 bases separated the two germline ends. This CDR3 has 12 amino acids. Germline V gene sequence: CDR1 LNHDA, CDR2 SQIVND (reference sequence). This chain's CDR3 is CASSSSSYEQYF. The CDR3 DNA follows: TGTGCCAGTAGTTCAAGTTCCTACGAGCAGTACTTC.

V is TRBV5-1 and J is TRBJ2-7; TRBD1 is a possible D gene (6 bases). CDR1 is SGHRS, CDR2 YFSETQ, per germline. CDR3 size: 14 residues. Trimming took 3 bases from V and 5 from J, leaving 15 bases between them. In DNA, the CDR3 is TGCGCCAGCAGCTCCATTTCGGGACATAACGAGCAGTACTTC. Residues: CASSSISGHNEQYF.

The chain uses TRBV28 and TRBJ2-5; TRBD2 matches at 12 bases. The germline V gene encodes CDR1 MDHEN and CDR2 SYDVKM. The V gene end was trimmed by 2 bases and the J gene end by 5 bases; junction bases not matched to a gene: 9. The length of the CDR3 is 17 residues. Here the CDR3 DNA reads TGTGCCAGCAGTTTAGTGCTAGCGGGAGGGTTTTTGGAGACCCAGTACTTC. This encodes CASSLVLAGGFLETQYF.

V gene TRBV5-1 combines with J gene TRBJ2-7; no clear D gene. The V end lost 4 bases, the J end lost 0 bases, and 11 bases lay between the germline ends. Germline V gene lookup returns CDR1 SGHRS and CDR2 YFSETQ. CDR3 length: 14 amino acids. CDR3 sequence reads: CASSRVRSSYEQYF. Here the CDR3 DNA reads TGCGCCAGCAGCCGAGTCAGGAGCTCCTACGAGCAGTACTTC. Combining the CDR3 with reference TRBV5-1 and TRBJ2-7 gives the whole variable domain KAGVTQTPRYLIKTRGQQVTLSCSPISGHRSVSWYQQTPGQGLQFLFEYFSETQRNKGNFPGRFSGRQFSNSRSEMNVSTLELGDSALYLCASSRVRSSYEQYFGPGTRLTVT.

V and J are TRBV4-1 and TRBJ2-3, with 10 bases matching TRBD2. Trimming took 2 bases from V and 1 from J; bases not matched to a gene: 3. The length of the CDR3 is 16 residues. The V gene's germline CDR1 is MGHRA and CDR2 YSYEKL. As DNA, the CDR3 is TGCGCCAGCAGCCAACTTGGGACTAGCGGCACAGATACGCAGTATTTT. As protein: CASSQLGTSGTDTQYF.

The chain couples TRBV27 to TRBJ1-4, with D maybe TRBD1 (5 bases). V gave up 6 bases and J gave up 5 bases, with 10 bases separating them. The V gene's germline CDR1 is MNHEY and CDR2 SMNVEV (reference sequence). CDR3 length: 13 residues. CDR3 sequence reads: CASRGAMNEKLFF. The CDR3 bases are TGTGCCAGCAGAGGGGCCATGAATGAAAAACTGTTTTTT.

Here the CDR3 reads CASSSGQRYGYTF. The CDR3, as DNA: TGTGCCAGCAGCTCGGGACAGCGCTATGGCTACACCTTC. The genes are TRBV9 and TRBJ1-2; 7 nucleotides align to TRBD1. CDR1 is SGDLS and CDR2 is YYNGEE in the germline V gene. This CDR3 has 13 residues. The V and J ends lost 4 bases and 4 bases, in that order; junction bases with no gene match: 4.

The chain joins TRBV11-2 to TRBJ2-5; TRBD1 is a possible D gene (6 bases). Trimming left V 4 bases short and J 4 bases short, with 19 bases between. Looked up from germline, CDR1 is SGHAT and CDR2 is FQNNGV. There are 16 residues in the CDR3. The CDR3 coding sequence is TGTGCCAGCAGCTCAACGAGACAGGCCCGCCCAGAGACCCAGTACTTC. It specifies CASSSTRQARPETQYF.

V gene TRBV2 combines with J gene TRBJ1-5, with 7 bases aligning to TRBD1. In germline, CDR1 is SNHLY, CDR2 FYNNEI. The CDR3 runs to 16 residues. V shed 6 bases and J 2 bases; nucleotides not matched to a gene: 10. The chain's CDR3 is CASRPHTGTGNQPQHF. The CDR3 DNA reads as TGTGCCAGCAGACCCCACACCGGGACAGGCAATCAGCCCCAGCATTTT.

As DNA, the CDR3 is TGTGCCAGCTCACGGGACAGCTCTGGAAACACCATATATTTT. It translates to CASSRDSSGNTIYF. This chain connects TRBV18 to TRBJ1-3; 7 bases are a match to TRBD1. Per germline, CDR1 KGHSH and CDR2 LQKENI. This CDR3 spans 14 amino acids. The trim removed 4 bases at V and 0 bases at J, leaving 0 bases unmatched.

For this clone: The identical CDR3 is also encoded by other nucleotide sequences in the sample. The gene calls are TRBV18 and TRBJ2-6; D is possibly TRBD1 (6 bases). With 2 bases removed from V and 2 bases from J, the gap between germline ends came to 7 bases. The length of the CDR3 is 15 residues. Germline values: CDR1 KGHSH, CDR2 LQKENI. The CDR3 nucleotides read TGTGCCAGCTCACCAGGGGGCGCTGGGGCCAACGTCCTGACTTTC. Its translation: CASSPGGAGANVLTF.

This chain connects TRBV5-1 to TRBJ1-1; no clear D. Trimming took 0 bases from V and 3 from J, leaving 9 bases between them. The V gene's germline CDR1 is SGHRS and CDR2 YFSETQ. CDR3 length: 14 amino acids. This CDR3 is CASSLERGDTEAFF. Here the CDR3 DNA reads TGCGCCAGCAGCTTGGAACGGGGAGACACTGAAGCTTTCTTT.

This chain links TRBV10-1 with TRBJ2-1; TRBD2 aligns across 10 bases. Germline CDR1 is WNHNN and CDR2 is SYGVQD (reference sequence). The CDR3 is made up of 16 amino acids. Unmatched junction bases numbered 7, after V lost 4 bases and J lost 4 bases. DNA of the CDR3: TGCGCCAGCAGTGTGGGGACTAGCGCAACTTACAATGAGCAGTTCTTC. Encoded protein: CASSVGTSATYNEQFF.

This CDR3 is CASRGRPYYEQYF. The CDR3 region has the DNA TGTGCCAGTAGAGGGAGGCCCTACTACGAGCAGTACTTC. The chain carries TRBV19 and TRBJ2-5; weak D call: TRBD2 (6 bases). The DNA matches TRBJ2-7 better at its end, which makes the J call doubtful. The CDR3 has 13 amino acids. CDR1 LNHDA and CDR2 SQIVND come from the germline V gene (reference sequence).

The chain carries TRBV18 and TRBJ2-3, with 7 bases identical to TRBD2. V shed 3 bases, J shed 4 bases, and the junction held 4 bases outside the gene matches. The CDR3 is 14 residues long. Looked up from germline, CDR1 is KGHSH and CDR2 is LQKENI. CDR3 sequence: CASSPRAGADTQYF. The CDR3 region has the DNA TGTGCCAGCTCACCTCGGGCGGGAGCAGATACGCAGTATTTT.

V is TRBV28 and J is TRBJ2-7, with D tentatively TRBD2 (5 bases). Germline lookup yields CDR1 MDHEN and CDR2 SYDVKM. The CDR3 is 13 residues long. Trimming cost V 6 bases and J 3 bases, with 12 bases left between them. The CDR3 DNA reads as TGTGCCAGCAGCCCACCCGGGGTCTACGAGCAGTACTTC. It codes for CASSPPGVYEQYF.

The chain joins TRBV2 to TRBJ2-7; no firm D call. CDR1 is SNHLY, CDR2 FYNNEI, per germline. The CDR3 totals 12 residues. Trimming took 3 bases from V and 5 from J, leaving 8 bases between them. The CDR3 loop reads CASSESLDEQYF. As DNA, the CDR3 is TGTGCCAGCAGTGAGTCCCTAGACGAGCAGTACTTC.

The chain employs TRBV19 and TRBJ2-1; D call uncertain. The CDR3 has 15 amino acids. Germline CDR1 reads LNHDA; CDR2 reads SQIVND (reference sequence). V lost 3 bases and J lost 0, with 9 bases in between. This CDR3 is CASSIARSSYNEQFF. The CDR3 DNA reads as TGTGCCAGTAGTATCGCAAGGAGCTCCTACAATGAGCAGTTCTTC.

The gene calls are TRBV5-1 and TRBJ2-7, with D possibly being TRBD1 (6 bases). The V gene's germline CDR1 is SGHRS and CDR2 YFSETQ. The CDR3 sequence is 14 residues long. The V end lost 3 bases, the J end lost 4 bases, and 14 bases lay between the germline ends. The CDR3 nucleotides read TGCGCCAGCAGCTCCCAACAGGGTATGTACGAGCAGTACTTC. Residues: CASSSQQGMYEQYF.

V usage is TRBV28 and J usage is TRBJ1-1; TRBD1 is a possible D gene (5 bases). V lost 9 bases and J lost 10, with 18 bases in between. Germline CDR1 MDHEN, CDR2 SYDVKM. This CDR3 is 12 amino acids long. As DNA, the CDR3 is TGTGCCAGTCAGTATGTAGGGGCCCCAGCTTTCTTT. Translating gives CASQYVGAPAFF. The full variable domain, in which reference TRBV28 and TRBJ1-1 provide the parts outside the CDR3, is DVKVTQSSRYLVKRTGEKVFLECVQDMDHENMFWYRQDPGLGLRLIYFSYDVKMKEKGDIPEGYSVSREKKERFSLILESASTNQTSMYLCASQYVGAPAFFGQGTRLTVV.

A note on this clone: The same CDR3 also results from other DNA sequences found in this sample. The CDR3 protein is CASSLYTDTQYF. The CDR3 nucleotides are TGCGCCAGCAGCTTATACACAGATACGCAGTATTTT. The chain employs TRBV5-1 and TRBJ2-3; D remains ambiguous. Deletions cut 2 bases from V and 2 bases from J, with 3 bases between. This CDR3 comprises 12 residues. Germline values: CDR1 SGHRS, CDR2 YFSETQ.

The table lists this clone with a few counts. The chain recombines TRBV19 with TRBJ1-5; no clear D gene. Trimming left V 6 bases short and J 4 bases short, with 13 bases between. Germline CDR1 is LNHDA and CDR2 is SQIVND (reference sequence). The CDR3 is 14 residues long. The CDR3 sequence: CASRKGRMNQPQHF. The CDR3 bases are TGTGCCAGTAGGAAGGGCAGAATGAATCAGCCCCAGCATTTT.

The rearrangement uses TRBV5-1 and TRBJ2-3; TRBD2 matches at 10 bases. Per germline, CDR1 SGHRS and CDR2 YFSETQ. The CDR3 totals 16 residues. V trimming: 4 bases; J trimming: 0 bases; junction bases outside the gene matches: 5. The CDR3, as DNA: TGCGCCAGCAGCCCAGGACTAGCGGCGAGCACAGATACGCAGTATTTT. As protein: CASSPGLAASTDTQYF.

This clone was detected once. The V gene is TRBV10-3, the J gene TRBJ2-7, with a tentative D call TRBD2 (6 bases). Germline V lookup: CDR1 ENHRY, CDR2 SYGVKD. Trimming removed 0 bases from V and 6 bases from J, with 9 bases in between. The CDR3 loop spans 13 amino acids. CDR3 in DNA: TGTGCCATCAGTGAGTCTGGAGGGATCGAGCAGTACTTC. Translated: CAISESGGIEQYF.

This clone was found once. The chain has TRBV5-1 and TRBJ2-7, with D possibly being TRBD2 (6 bases). CDR3 length: 14 amino acids. Germline CDR1 SGHRS, CDR2 YFSETQ. The germline V and J ends were trimmed by 2 bases and 0 bases, with 9 bases remaining between them. CDR3: CASSFGGDSYEQYF. In DNA, the CDR3 is TGCGCCAGCAGCTTCGGCGGGGACTCCTACGAGCAGTACTTC.

This sequence joins TRBV7-9 and TRBJ1-4, with TRBD1 matching 7 bases. CDR1 and CDR2 from the germline V gene are SEHNR and FQNEAQ (reference sequence). This CDR3 region has 15 residues. After removal of 6 bases from V and 3 bases from J, the junction contained 7 bases not matched to a gene. The CDR3 spells CASRTGQDANEKLFF. The CDR3 DNA is TGTGCCAGCAGGACAGGACAGGACGCTAATGAAAAACTGTTTTTT.

The CDR3 bases are TGTGCCAGCTCACCACGCAGGGGCAATCAGCCCCAGCATTTT. This encodes CASSPRRGNQPQHF. V is TRBV18 and J is TRBJ1-5; TRBD1 is a possible D gene (5 bases). Per the germline V gene, CDR1 is KGHSH and CDR2 is LQKENI. The CDR3 has 14 residues. V lost 1 base, J lost 2 bases, and 6 bases lay in between.

The J gene is TRBJ1-4, the V gene TRBV5-1; 9 nucleotides align to TRBD1. V gave up 4 bases and J gave up 5 bases; unmatched junction bases: 3. The germline gives CDR1 SGHRS, CDR2 YFSETQ. The CDR3 loop spans 14 amino acids. CDR3 nucleotide sequence: TGCGCCAGCAGCCGCGACAGGGGGAATGAAAAACTGTTTTTT. Its translation: CASSRDRGNEKLFF.